The 19 T cell receptor beta chains given below trace back to one sample, sequenced in a study of beta chain features in type 1 diabetes. Study-wide findings and caveats: There was a moderate but significant shortening of TCRB CDR3s in all four CD4+ subsets of Type 1 diabetes patients.

Expressed TCRB transcripts got sequenced, as all isolated RNA was reverse transcribed. Some clones are missing from TCRdb's copy, which holds only in-frame ones; the method was immunoSEQ multiplex PCR. The sample comprises a few hundred thousand clones, approximately 16% of which are singletons, and 0.07% to 0.095% rests with the top ten. Antigens for these TCRs are unknown. The sequencing input was naive CD4+ T cells from blood. Receptors were obtained from a young man with type 1 diabetes.

This clone has a handful of counts. This rearrangement joins TRBV9 to TRBJ1-2, with D unclear. From germline, CDR1 is SGDLS and CDR2 YYNGEE. The CDR3 sequence is 13 residues long. Trimming took 3 bases from V and 6 from J, leaving 12 bases between them. DNA for the CDR3: TGTGCCAGCAGCGCACCCTCCCTGGATGGCTACACCTTC. Protein sequence: CASSAPSLDGYTF.

The CDR3 DNA sequence: TGCGCCAGCAGCCTGGACGCGAGCTCCTACAATGAGCAGTTCTTC. It translates to CASSLDASSYNEQFF. The chain uses TRBV5-1 and TRBJ2-1; D not certain. CDR1 is SGHRS and CDR2 is YFSETQ in the germline V gene. With 4 bases removed from V and 0 bases from J, the gap between germline ends came to 11 bases. The CDR3 has 15 amino acids.

This clone was seen more than once but under ten times. CDR3 loop: CSVAPHLLGENEAFF. In nucleotides, the CDR3 is TGCAGCGTTGCCCCACACCTTCTGGGGGAGAATGAAGCTTTCTTT. V and J are TRBV29-1 and TRBJ1-1; possible D gene TRBD1, 5 bases. Germline CDR1 and CDR2: SQVTM and ANQGSEA. This CDR3 has 15 amino acids. With 4 bases removed from V and 7 bases from J, the gap between germline ends came to 22 bases.

This clone appeared a few times. CDR3 region: CASSQVTKPGQEQFF. In DNA form, the CDR3 reads TGTGCCAGCAGCCAAGTCACTAAGCCCGGCCAAGAGCAGTTCTTC. The V and J genes are TRBV14 and TRBJ2-1; D is undetermined. The CDR3 length is 15 residues. Trimming cost V 1 base and J 10 bases, with 17 bases left between them. The V gene's germline CDR1 is SGHDN and CDR2 FVKESK.

This clone occurred once. The V and J genes are TRBV7-2 and TRBJ2-7; D could derive from TRBD1 or TRBD2 (5 bases each). Between the trimmed V and J ends, which lost 3 bases and 6 bases, there was a span of 15 bases. The length of the CDR3 is 14 residues. Per germline, CDR1 SGHTA and CDR2 FQGNSA. The CDR3 spells CASSFRDRGAEQYF. The CDR3 coding sequence is TGTGCCAGCAGCTTCCGGGACCGAGGGGCCGAGCAGTACTTC.

A word on this clone: At one end, the junction sequence differs from germline, possibly due to a read error. J is TRBJ2-6 and V is TRBV7-8, with D hard to call. Germline V gene sequence: CDR1 SGHVS, CDR2 FQNEAQ. The CDR3 runs 16 residues. Here the CDR3 reads CASSLVGLVGTNVLTF. The CDR3 DNA reads as TGTGCCAGCAGCTTAGTAGGCCTTGTTGGGACCAACGTCCTGACTTTC.

This clone was observed a handful of times. The rearrangement links TRBV7-9 to TRBJ2-3; 8 positions agree with TRBD2. Germline CDR1 reads SEHNR; CDR2 reads FQNEAQ (reference sequence). The CDR3 sequence is 15 residues long. The ends lost 6 bases at V and 5 bases at J; junction bases unmatched: 10. The CDR3 is CASRSPGLVGDTQYF. The CDR3 coding sequence is TGTGCCAGCAGGTCACCGGGACTAGTTGGAGATACGCAGTATTTT.

The genes are TRBV5-4 and TRBJ1-1; no reliable D call. Between the trimmed V and J ends, which lost 7 bases and 0 bases, there was a span of 16 bases. Germline V gene data show CDR1 as SGHNT and CDR2 as YYREEE (reference sequence). CDR3 length: 15 amino acids. In DNA, the CDR3 is TGTGCCAGCCGTCCTGATCGGCAGATGAACACTGAAGCTTTCTTT. Its translation: CASRPDRQMNTEAFF.

The chain carries TRBV7-7 and TRBJ2-1, with TRBD2 matching 7 bases. Germline values: CDR1 SSHAT, CDR2 FNYEAQ (reference sequence). The CDR3 runs 11 residues. The CDR3 protein is CAKRGWNEQFF. In DNA form, the CDR3 reads TGTGCAAAGCGGGGTTGGAATGAGCAGTTCTTC.

This clone showed up just a few times. V is TRBV15 and J is TRBJ2-1; 7 positions agree with TRBD1. The CDR3 is 16 residues long. The ends lost 0 bases at V and 6 bases at J; junction bases unmatched: 8. The germline V gene has CDR1 LNHNV and CDR2 YYDKDF (reference sequence). CDR3 in amino acids: CATSRDLPGGGNEQFF. The CDR3 bases are TGTGCCACCAGCAGAGATCTGCCAGGGGGTGGCAATGAGCAGTTCTTC.

The sample holds a few counts of this clone. The V and J genes are TRBV5-1 and TRBJ2-3; 9 nucleotides align to TRBD2. The V gene's germline CDR1 is SGHRS and CDR2 YFSETQ. With V trimmed by 0 bases and J by 2 bases, 1 base remained unmatched. CDR3 length equals 15 residues. The CDR3 here is CASSLGLADTDTQYF. The CDR3 DNA follows: TGCGCCAGCAGCTTGGGACTAGCGGACACAGATACGCAGTATTTT.

The V and J genes are TRBV7-9 and TRBJ2-4, with D possibly being TRBD1 (5 bases). Germline V gives CDR1 SEHNR, CDR2 FQNEAQ (reference sequence). The V end was cut by 0 bases, the J end by 9 bases, with 15 bases between. The CDR3 length is 15 residues. The CDR3, as DNA: TGTGCCAGCAGCTTAGCGGAGACAGTCCAAAGCATTCAGTACTTC. It specifies CASSLAETVQSIQYF.

This clone was seen only a few times. V usage is TRBV7-2 and J usage is TRBJ2-5; no reliable D call. The CDR3 is 16 residues long. Trimming pared 4 bases from V and 5 bases from J, leaving 20 bases between. From germline, CDR1 is SGHTA and CDR2 FQGNSA. The CDR3 loop reads CASSSFERPGRETQYF. In DNA form, the CDR3 reads TGTGCCAGCAGCTCGTTCGAGCGTCCAGGCCGGGAGACCCAGTACTTC.

This clone was found a few times. The chain carries TRBV5-4 and TRBJ2-4, with 14 bases identical to TRBD2. The CDR3 totals 17 residues. Germline values: CDR1 SGHNT, CDR2 YYREEE (reference sequence). With 3 bases clipped from V and 7 bases from J, the junction kept 9 bases outside the gene matches. CDR3: CASSSPTSGRDNNIQYF. CDR3 DNA: TGTGCCAGCAGCTCACCGACTAGCGGGAGGGACAATAACATTCAGTACTTC.

The gene calls are TRBV27 and TRBJ1-2; D might be TRBD1 (6 bases). The length of the CDR3 is 15 residues. V was clipped by 2 bases and J by 5 bases, with 15 bases between them. The V gene's germline CDR1 is MNHEY and CDR2 SMNVEV (reference sequence). The CDR3 here is CASSLTPGVRYGYTF. Here the CDR3 DNA reads TGTGCCAGCAGTTTAACACCAGGGGTGAGGTATGGCTACACCTTC.

The chain couples TRBV29-1 to TRBJ2-5, with D perhaps given as TRBD1 or TRBD2 (5 bases each). Germline loops: CDR1 SQVTM, CDR2 ANQGSEA. The CDR3 has 14 residues. Trimming pared 0 bases from V and 5 bases from J, leaving 13 bases between. The CDR3 region has the DNA TGCAGCGTTGAAGATACGGGGACCGGGGAGACCCAGTACTTC. Translated: CSVEDTGTGETQYF. The entire variable domain, with the rest obtained from reference TRBV29-1 and TRBJ2-5, is as follows: SAVISQKPSRDICQRGTSLTIQCQVDSQVTMMFWYRQQPGQSLTLIATANQGSEATYESGFVIDKFPISRPNLTFSTLTVSNMSPEDSSIYLCSVEDTGTGETQYFGPGTRLLVL.

This clone was observed a few times. V and J are TRBV27 and TRBJ2-1, with D possibly matching TRBD2 (6 bases). The germline V gene encodes CDR1 MNHEY and CDR2 SMNVEV (reference sequence). Trimming took off 8 bases at V and 6 bases at J, with 17 bases between the two ends. There are 14 residues in the CDR3. Here the CDR3 DNA reads TGTGCCAGCGGAGGACTACTTAAGCCCAATGAGCAGTTCTTC. It encodes CASGGLLKPNEQFF.

The chain couples TRBV2 to TRBJ2-2, with D possibly matching TRBD2 (6 bases). V was trimmed by 6 bases and J by 4 bases, leaving 18 bases between them. The CDR3 runs 16 residues. Germline V gene lookup returns CDR1 SNHLY and CDR2 FYNNEI. The CDR3 is CASSARDLLSTGELFF. The CDR3 nucleotides read TGTGCCAGCAGCGCACGGGACTTATTAAGCACCGGGGAGCTGTTTTTT.

The genes are TRBV28 and TRBJ2-7; possibly TRBD1 for D (6 bases). Germline V lookup: CDR1 MDHEN, CDR2 SYDVKM. The V gene lost 2 bases and the J gene lost 1 base, with 12 bases spanning the gap. The CDR3 is 15 residues long. CDR3 sequence reads: CASSLLGTSSYEQYF. CDR3 bases: TGTGCCAGCAGTTTACTCGGGACAAGTTCCTACGAGCAGTACTTC.